This record looks at one T cell receptor beta chain sequence and its context. Its antigen is unknown. Germline V gene lookup returns CDR1 SGHAT and CDR2 FQNNGV. The CDR3 contains 12 residues. Trimming took 1 base from V and 12 from J, leaving 13 bases between them. This sample is part of a study of cytomegalovirus exposure and HLA in healthy donors. Findings and limits, study-wide: The listing of some 170 TCR beta chains classed them as cytomegalovirus-associated. The authors later found TCR association rates varying by HLA locus, with DRB1 most and HLA-C fewest. The study assumed roughly uniform donor sequencing depth for presence/absence analyses.

This PCR relied on a set of 60 Vbeta primers and 13 Jbeta primers. In the authors' methods: An analysis performed later counted about 80 million unique TCR beta chains (approximately 11 million of them shared). Method: immunoSEQ multiplex PCR; TCRdb's copy keeps in-frame clones and lacks some. The DNA was the basis for D and trimming; V, J and clone size are from that table. The repertoire holds around 130,000 clones, with about 86% as singletons. Sequencing input: PBMCs. The TCR was taken from a man in his late teens or twenties in good health and CMV-seronegative. This rearrangement joins TRBV11-2 to TRBJ2-7; D not resolved. CDR3 DNA sequence: TGTGCCAGCAGCTTAGGTTTAATTGTCCCGTACTTC. Amino acids: CASSLGLIVPYF.